The present T cell receptor beta chain was sequenced within a study of blood T cells in healthy people across ages. Overall study findings and caveats: More naive CD4+ cells and higher diversity marked long-lived donors relative to aged donors. Roughly linear declines in TCR beta diversity per million T cells occurred with age.

With each sample, at least 6 micrograms of total RNA were extracted. A sample-barcoded 5' primer and a J-beta primer mix were used in a second PCR of roughly 7 to 12 cycles. Each cDNA molecule was tagged by a template-switch adaptor with 12 random nucleotides. One entry per CDR3 protein results from TCRdb running MiXCR on the 5' RACE reads. The data show about 1.5 million distinct CDR3 sequences, approximately 38% seen once. Looked up from germline, CDR1 is MNHEY and CDR2 is SMNVEV (reference sequence). The CDR3 extends over 18 amino acids. V trimming: 5 bases; J trimming: 0 bases; junction bases outside the gene matches: 7. Of note for this clonotype: As yet, its antigen is unknown.

This clonotype was sampled from a woman between 18 and 30 years old in good health. The chain carries TRBV27 and TRBJ2-1; 13 nucleotides agree with TRBD2. The source material was blood. CDR3 protein: CASSRTSGSLSSYNEQFF. The CDR3 DNA is TGTGCCAGCAGTCGGACTAGCGGGAGCCTAAGCTCCTACAATGAGCAGTTCTTC.